This TCR beta chain was identified during a study of technical replicates of blood from a handful of donors. Trimming took off 5 bases at V and 1 base at J, with 7 bases between the two ends. This CDR3 contains 13 residues. Germline V gene lookup returns CDR1 LNHDA and CDR2 SQIVND (reference sequence). Assay: immunoSEQ multiplex PCR; the TCRdb copy retains only in-frame clones and omits some. The sample shows roughly 72,000 clones, about 94% of them seen only once. The sequence derives from a human donor in good health. Sequences were obtained from T cells isolated from PBMCs. J is TRBJ2-3 and V is TRBV19; D is ambiguous. CDR3 residues: CASSDSRTDTQYF. As DNA, the CDR3 is TGTGCCAGTAGTGACTCCCGCACAGATACGCAGTATTTT.